This T cell receptor beta chain was sequenced for a study of T cells in narcolepsy. Study results and limitations: In some patient and control memory CD4+ samples, autoreactive clones were absent.

TCRdb's copy holds only in-frame clones and misses some; the assay was immunoSEQ multiplex PCR. The sample contains about 25,000 clones, 70% to 85% of which appear only once. Only one count was recorded for this clone. What it binds is not known. Other DNA sequences in the sample encode the same CDR3. This TCR was sampled from a human donor with narcolepsy. Material for sequencing was CD45RA- memory CD4+ T cells from PBMCs.

The CDR3 spells CASSLNHMDTQYF. The CDR3 bases are TGTGCCAGCAGCCTAAACCATATGGATACGCAGTATTTT. The J gene is TRBJ2-3, the V gene TRBV7-3; D not certain. The germline CDR1 and CDR2 sequences are SGHTA and FQGTGA. The germline V and J ends were trimmed by 5 bases and 6 bases, with 12 bases remaining between them. This CDR3 region has 13 residues.